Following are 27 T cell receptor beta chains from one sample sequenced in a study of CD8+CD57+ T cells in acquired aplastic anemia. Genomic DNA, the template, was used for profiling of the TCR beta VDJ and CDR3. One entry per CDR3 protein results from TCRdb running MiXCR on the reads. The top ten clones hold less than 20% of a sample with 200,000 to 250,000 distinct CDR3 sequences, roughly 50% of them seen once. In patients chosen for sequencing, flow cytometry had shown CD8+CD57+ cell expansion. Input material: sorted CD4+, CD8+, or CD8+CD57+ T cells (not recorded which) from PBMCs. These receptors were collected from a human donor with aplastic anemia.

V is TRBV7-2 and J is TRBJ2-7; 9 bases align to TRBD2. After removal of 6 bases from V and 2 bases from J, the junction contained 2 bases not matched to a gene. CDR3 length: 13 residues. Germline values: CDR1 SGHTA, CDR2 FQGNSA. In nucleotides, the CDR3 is TGTGCCAGCAGACCTAGCGGGGCCTACGAGCAGTACTTC. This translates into CASRPSGAYEQYF.

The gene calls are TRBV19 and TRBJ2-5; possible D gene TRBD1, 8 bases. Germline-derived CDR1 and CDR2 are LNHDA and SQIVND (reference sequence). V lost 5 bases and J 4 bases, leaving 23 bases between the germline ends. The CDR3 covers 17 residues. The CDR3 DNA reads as TGTGCCAGTAGTCAACAGGGGGGGGCGCGAAGGGGAGAGACCCAGTACTTC. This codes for CASSQQGGARRGETQYF.

Written as DNA, the CDR3 is TGCAGTGCTACAGCGGGAGGCACTGAAGCTTTCTTT. This encodes CSATAGGTEAFF. The chain carries TRBV20-1 and TRBJ1-1, with D uncertain. The CDR3 runs to 12 residues. V was pared by 4 bases and J by 4 bases, with 10 bases between. Per germline, CDR1 DFQATT and CDR2 SNEGSKA (reference sequence).

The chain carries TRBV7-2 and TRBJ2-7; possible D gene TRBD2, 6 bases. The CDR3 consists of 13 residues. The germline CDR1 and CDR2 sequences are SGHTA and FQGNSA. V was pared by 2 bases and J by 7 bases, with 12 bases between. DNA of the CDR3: TGTGCCAGCAGCTTAAGTAGGGCGGGGGAGCAGTACTTC. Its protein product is CASSLSRAGEQYF.

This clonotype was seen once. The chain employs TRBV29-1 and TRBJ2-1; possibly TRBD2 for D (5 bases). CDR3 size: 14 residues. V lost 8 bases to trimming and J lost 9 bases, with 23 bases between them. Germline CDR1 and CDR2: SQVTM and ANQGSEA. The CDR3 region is CSTKRDPKVGEQFF. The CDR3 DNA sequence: TGCAGCACAAAACGGGATCCTAAGGTCGGTGAGCAGTTCTTC.

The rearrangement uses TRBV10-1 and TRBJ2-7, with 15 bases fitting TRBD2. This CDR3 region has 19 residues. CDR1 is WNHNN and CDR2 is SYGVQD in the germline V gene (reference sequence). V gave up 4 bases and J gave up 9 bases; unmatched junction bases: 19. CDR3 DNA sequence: TGCGCCAGCAGTGGAACCACCGGGACTAGCGGGGGGAAGTACAATGGGCAGTACTTC. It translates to CASSGTTGTSGGKYNGQYF.

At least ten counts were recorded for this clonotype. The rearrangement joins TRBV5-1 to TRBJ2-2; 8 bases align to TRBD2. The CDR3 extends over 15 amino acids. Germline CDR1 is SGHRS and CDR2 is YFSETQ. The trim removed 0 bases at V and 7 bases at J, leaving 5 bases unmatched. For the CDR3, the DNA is TGCGCCAGCAGCTTGGTTAGCGGGGCGTTCGGGGAGCTGTTTTTT. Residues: CASSLVSGAFGELFF.

CDR3 loop: CASSSTSDTQYF. The CDR3 DNA reads TGTGCCAGCAGCTCCACGTCAGATACGCAGTATTTT. The chain uses TRBV7-9 and TRBJ2-3; D is uncertain. The CDR3 contains 12 residues. V was clipped by 4 bases and J by 4 bases, with 6 bases between them. CDR1 is SEHNR, CDR2 FQNEAQ, per germline (reference sequence).

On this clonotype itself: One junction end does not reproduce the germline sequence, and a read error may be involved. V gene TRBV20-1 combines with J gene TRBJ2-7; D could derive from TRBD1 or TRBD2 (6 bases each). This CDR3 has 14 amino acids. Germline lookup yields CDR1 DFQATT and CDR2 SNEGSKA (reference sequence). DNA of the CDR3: TGCAGTGCTTCACGGGGGCCTACGTCCTACGAACAGTACTTC. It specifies CSASRGPTSYEQYF.

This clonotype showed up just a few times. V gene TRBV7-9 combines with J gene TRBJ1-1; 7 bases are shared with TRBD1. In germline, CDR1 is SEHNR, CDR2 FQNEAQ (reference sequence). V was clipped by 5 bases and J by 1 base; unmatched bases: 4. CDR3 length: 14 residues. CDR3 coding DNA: TGTGCCAGCAGCCTCAGGGGGACGAACACTGAAGCTTTCTTT. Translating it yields CASSLRGTNTEAFF. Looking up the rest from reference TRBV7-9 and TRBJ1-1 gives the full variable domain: DTGVSQNPRHKITKRGQNVTFRCDPISEHNRLYWYRQTLGQGPEFLTYFQNEAQLEKSRLLSDRFSAERPKGSFSTLEIQRTEQGDSAMYLCASSLRGTNTEAFFGQGTRLTVV.

The CDR3 loop reads CASSFHLSSPLHF. In DNA, the CDR3 is TGTGCCAGCAGCTTTCACCTTAGTTCACCCCTCCACTTT. The chain recombines TRBV7-9 with TRBJ1-6, with D uncertain. Germline CDR1 is SEHNR and CDR2 is FQNEAQ (reference sequence). The CDR3 consists of 13 residues. V lost 3 bases and J lost 9, with 9 bases in between.

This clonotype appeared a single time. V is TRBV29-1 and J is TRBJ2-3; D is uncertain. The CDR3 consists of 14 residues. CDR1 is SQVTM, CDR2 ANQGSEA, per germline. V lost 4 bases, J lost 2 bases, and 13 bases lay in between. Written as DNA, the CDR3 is TGCAGCGTTGGCCCCGGGCAGAACACAGATACGCAGTATTTT. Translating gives CSVGPGQNTDTQYF.

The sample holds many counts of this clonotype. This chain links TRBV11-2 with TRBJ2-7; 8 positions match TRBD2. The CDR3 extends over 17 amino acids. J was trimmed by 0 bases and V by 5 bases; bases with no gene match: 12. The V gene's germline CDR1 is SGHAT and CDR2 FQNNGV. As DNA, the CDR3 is TGTGCCAGCAGCCGGGGGGGAGGGTCCTTGATCTCCTACGAGCAGTACTTC. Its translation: CASSRGGGSLISYEQYF.

The CDR3 region is CASSATGSSEQYF. DNA for the CDR3: TGCGCCAGCAGCGCTACCGGGAGTTCCGAGCAGTACTTC. The chain joins TRBV5-1 to TRBJ2-7; TRBD2 might be the D (6 bases). The CDR3 spans 13 residues. Germline V gene data show CDR1 as SGHRS and CDR2 as YFSETQ. The V end lost 4 bases, the J end lost 6 bases, and 14 bases lay between the germline ends.

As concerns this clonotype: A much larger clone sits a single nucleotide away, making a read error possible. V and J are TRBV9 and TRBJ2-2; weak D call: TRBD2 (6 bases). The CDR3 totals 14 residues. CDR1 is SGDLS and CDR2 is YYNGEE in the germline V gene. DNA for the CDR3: TGTGCCAGCAGTTCTAATGAGGGTCCCGGGGGGCTGTTTTTT. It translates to CASSSNEGPGGLFF. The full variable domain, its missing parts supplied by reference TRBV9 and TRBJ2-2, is DSGVTQTPKHLITATGQRVTLRCSPRSGDLSVYWYQQSLDQGLQFLIQYYNGEERAKGNILERFSAQQFPDLHSELNLSSLELGDSALYFCASSSNEGPGGLFFGEGSRLTVL.

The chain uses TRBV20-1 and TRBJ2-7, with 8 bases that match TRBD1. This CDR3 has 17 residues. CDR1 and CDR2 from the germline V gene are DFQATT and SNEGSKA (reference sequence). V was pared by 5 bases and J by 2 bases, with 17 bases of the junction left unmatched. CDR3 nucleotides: TGCAGTGCTCTAATCCGGGACAGGATCTCCGGCACCTACGAGCAGTACTTC. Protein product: CSALIRDRISGTYEQYF.

CDR3 coding DNA: TGTGCCAGCCACCGGCTTGGGGGGCCGGTAAGTGGCTACACCTTC. It is translated as CASHRLGGPVSGYTF. The rearrangement links TRBV6-5 to TRBJ1-2; D is possibly TRBD1 (6 bases). Per germline, CDR1 MNHEY and CDR2 SVGAGI. V lost 8 bases to trimming and J lost 7 bases, with 23 bases between them. The CDR3 loop spans 15 amino acids.

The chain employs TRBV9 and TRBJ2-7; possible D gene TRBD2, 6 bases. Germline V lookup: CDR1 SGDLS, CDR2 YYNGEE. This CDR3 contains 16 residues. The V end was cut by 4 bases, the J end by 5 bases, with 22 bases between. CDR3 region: CASSRARGTHGDEQYF. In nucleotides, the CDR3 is TGTGCCAGCAGCCGAGCACGTGGGACTCATGGGGACGAGCAGTACTTC.

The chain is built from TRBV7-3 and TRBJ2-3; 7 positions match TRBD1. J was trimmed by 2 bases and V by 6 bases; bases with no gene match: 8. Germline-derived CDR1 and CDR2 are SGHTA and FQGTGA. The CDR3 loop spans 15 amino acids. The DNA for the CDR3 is TGTGCCAGCAGTTTGTACAGGGGAATCACAGATACGCAGTATTTT. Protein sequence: CASSLYRGITDTQYF. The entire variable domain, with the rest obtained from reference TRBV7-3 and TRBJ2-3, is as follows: GAGVSQTPSNKVTEKGKYVELRCDPISGHTALYWYRQSLGQGPEFLIYFQGTGAADDSGLPNDRFFAVRPEGSVSTLKIQRTERGDSAVYLCASSLYRGITDTQYFGPGTRLTVL.

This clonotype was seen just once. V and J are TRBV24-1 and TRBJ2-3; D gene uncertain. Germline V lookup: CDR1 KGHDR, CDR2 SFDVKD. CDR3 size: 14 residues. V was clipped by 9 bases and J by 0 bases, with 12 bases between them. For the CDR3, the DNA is TGTGCCACCGCCTCGGACCCTAGCACAGATACGCAGTATTTT. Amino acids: CATASDPSTDTQYF.

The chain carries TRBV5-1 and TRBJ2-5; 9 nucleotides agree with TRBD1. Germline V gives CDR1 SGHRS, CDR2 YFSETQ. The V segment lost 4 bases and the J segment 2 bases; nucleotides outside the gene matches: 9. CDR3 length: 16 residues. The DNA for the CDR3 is TGCGCCAGCAGCCAGTACGGGACAGGGCTACAAGAGACCCAGTACTTC. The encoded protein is CASSQYGTGLQETQYF.

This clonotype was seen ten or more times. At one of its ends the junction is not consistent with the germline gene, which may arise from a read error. The CDR3 region has the DNA TGCGCCAGCAGCCCAGGGGTCACAGATACGCAGTATTTT. This translates into CASSPGVTDTQYF. The chain uses TRBV6-4 and TRBJ2-3; tentative D call: TRBD1 (6 bases). Germline V gene data show CDR1 as MRHNA and CDR2 as SNTAGT. The CDR3 covers 13 residues.

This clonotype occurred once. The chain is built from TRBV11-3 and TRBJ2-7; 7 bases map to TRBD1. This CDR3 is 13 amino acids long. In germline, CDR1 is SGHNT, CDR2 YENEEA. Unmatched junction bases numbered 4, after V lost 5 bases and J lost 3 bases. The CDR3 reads CASSTGQNYEQYF. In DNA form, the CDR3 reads TGTGCCAGCAGCACGGGACAGAACTACGAGCAGTACTTC.

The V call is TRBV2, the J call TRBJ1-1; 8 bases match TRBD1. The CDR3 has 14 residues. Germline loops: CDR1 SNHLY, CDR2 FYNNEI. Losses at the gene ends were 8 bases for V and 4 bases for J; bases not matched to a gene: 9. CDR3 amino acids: CASDQDRESTEAFF. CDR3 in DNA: TGTGCCAGCGATCAGGACAGGGAGAGCACTGAAGCTTTCTTT.

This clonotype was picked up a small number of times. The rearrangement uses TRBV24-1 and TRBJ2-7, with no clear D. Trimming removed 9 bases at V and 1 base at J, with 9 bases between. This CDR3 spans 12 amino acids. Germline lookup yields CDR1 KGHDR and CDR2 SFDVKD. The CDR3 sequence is CATCGRSYEQYF. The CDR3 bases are TGTGCCACCTGTGGCCGATCCTACGAGCAGTACTTC.

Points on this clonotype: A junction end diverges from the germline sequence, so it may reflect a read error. For the CDR3, the DNA is TGCGCCAGCAGTGACGGGGGAACCCCCTACGAGCAGTGCTTC. Amino acids: CASSDGGTPYEQCF. This chain joins TRBV10-1 and TRBJ2-7, with D tentatively TRBD2 (6 bases). This CDR3 has 14 amino acids. Germline loops: CDR1 WNHNN, CDR2 SYGVQD (reference sequence).

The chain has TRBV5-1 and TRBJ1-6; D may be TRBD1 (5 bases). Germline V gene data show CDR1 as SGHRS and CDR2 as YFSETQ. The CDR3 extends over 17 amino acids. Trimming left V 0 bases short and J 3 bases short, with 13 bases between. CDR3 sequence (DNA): TGCGCCAGCAGCTTGGTTGCAGGGAACTTCTATAATTCACCCCTCCACTTT. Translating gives CASSLVAGNFYNSPLHF.